The present entry profiles one T cell receptor (delta chain) with its context. Its antigen remains undetermined. One base away there is no much larger clone; base qualities are not given. This specimen belongs to a study of Vδ1+ human thymocytes (dated by TCRdb to 2016 to 2018). In the study overall: mRNA-level TRG and TRD CDR3 repertoires of highly purified Vdelta1+ thymocytes from young children were characterised as a data resource. Validation of the multiplex-based CDR3 amplicon strategy against 5'RACE-based CDR3 amplicon generation methods had been performed previously. General study outcomes and caveats: Because no clustering by age or sex was observed, donors were not stratified by these variables in the analyses. Roughly a fifth of thymic TRD sequences were found to be Vdelta2 (and few were Vdelta3) despite high sort purity, in contrast to peripheral blood Vdelta1+ controls. Because unexpected Vdelta2 sequences could lead to misinterpretation of bulk repertoire data, the authors recommended using highly purified populations and single-cell validation. In contrast to oligoclonal peripheral blood repertoires, thymic TRG and TRD repertoires appeared to be highly polyclonal with Gaussian CDR3 length distributions. Many TRG clonotypes were shared between donors (up to roughly 6.9x10^3), whereas TRD repertoires were essentially private (max roughly 120 shared).

Thymic samples were depleted of alphabeta T cells, then CD3+ TCRVdelta1+ TCRVdelta2- thymocytes were FACS-sorted. Sorted Vdelta1+ thymocyte purity ranged from roughly 97% to 99.6%. The thymic specimens were obtained from several paediatric patients, aged about 5 days to 17 months, who were having corrective cardiac surgery. After the thymic tissue was dispersed, mononuclear cells were isolated using a Histopaque-1077 density gradient. For staining, the antibodies used were anti-TCRVdelta1 clone TS8.2, anti-TCRVdelta2 clone B6, anti-CD3 clone HIT3a and anti-TCRalphabeta clone IP26. RNA extraction was carried out with the RNeasy mini kit, and reverse transcription was then done using Superscript III. CDR3 amplicons were produced by multiplex PCR using pooled V-gene forward primers and a constant-region reverse primer with Illumina adaptor overhangs. After gel purification, the amplicons were indexed with Nextera index primers during 7 to 9 additional PCR cycles and then purified using AMPure XP beads. Sequencing of the libraries was done on an Illumina MiSeq using paired-end 250 bp reads, dual indexing and a roughly 20% PhiX spike-in. From the authors' description of their analysis: Read quality was checked with FastQC, and TRG read pairs were merged using ea-utils fastq-join. IMGT/HighV-QUEST was used to annotate the sequences, only productive sequences with an unambiguous V-gene assignment were kept, and clonotypes were defined as sequences sharing an identical CDR3 sequence. For downstream analysis, VDJtools 1.1.1, tcR 2.2.3, Treemap and vegan Shannon diversity in R 3.4.4 were used. TCRdb processed the public reads again with the CATT caller, after which rows with matching DNA were combined. The V and J calls and clone size come from TCRdb's table, not from the authors' own analysis. The sample table shows 70,000 to 90,000 delta-chain clones, and about 38% are seen once. Approximately 0.3% of the sample belongs to the ten largest clones.

CDR1 and CDR2, per the germline V gene, are TSWWSYY and QGS. The CDR3 holds 20 amino acids from the cysteine to the phenylalanine. The DNA shown is the 60-base CDR3, in frame from base 1. V was cut back by 3 bases and J by 0 bases, leaving a gap of 26 bases between them. The sequence links TRDV1 to TRDJ1; the D segment could be TRDD2, given 7 matching bases. The clonotype was recovered from a boy less than two years old who had congenital heart surgery. The sample taken for sequencing was Vdelta1+ gamma-delta thymocytes from the thymus. The intended sense of this specimen's cell subset or site label: FACS-sorted CD3+ TCRalphabeta- TCRVdelta1+ TCRVdelta2- thymocytes. The CDR3: CALGEGLGLPINQYTDKLIF. The nucleotide sequence is given as TGTGCTCTTGGGGAGGGCCTGGGGCTTCCTATCAACCAGTACACCGATAAACTCATCTTT.